The T cell receptor beta chain under discussion was sequenced for a study of OX40 agonist ivuxolimab in advanced cancers. Repertoires were generated with immunoSEQ multiplex PCR, while TCRdb's copy carries only in-frame clones and drops some. This table holds about 47,000 clones, roughly 88% found once. Exclusion applied to patients with autoimmune disease history or systemic immunosuppression. The sequencing here drew on CD4+ or CD8+ T cells sorted from blood, taken in a trial of the OX40 agonist ivuxolimab. The clonotype originates from an adult with an advanced solid tumor such as melanoma, head and neck, liver or kidney cancer.

CDR3 DNA: TGTGCCAGCAGCGACTGGGACAGGGGGCTCGAGCAGTACTTC. It yields the protein CASSDWDRGLEQYF. The chain links TRBV6-1 to TRBJ2-7, with 12 bases aligning to TRBD1. Germline CDR1 and CDR2: MNHNS and SASEGT. The V gene end was trimmed by 6 bases and the J gene end by 6 bases; junction bases not matched to a gene: 6. The CDR3 runs to 14 residues.